This is a list of T cell receptor beta chains from one sample in a study of OX40 agonist ivuxolimab in advanced cancers. The assay was immunoSEQ multiplex PCR, and TCRdb's table has in-frame clones only and misses some. The sample has about 100,000 clones, roughly 88% seen once. Specimen: CD4+ or CD8+ T cells sorted from blood, collected in a trial of the OX40 agonist ivuxolimab. These receptors were collected from an adult with an advanced solid tumor such as melanoma, head and neck, liver or kidney cancer. The CDR3 runs from the conserved cysteine through the conserved F or W. The order of the fields is D gene, J gene, clone size, V gene, CDR3 DNA, CDR3 protein. The D gene is left open where the match is weak. Size is stated for part of the rows, as once, few or many counts, or as a class when the clone is expanded.

NA	TRBJ2-7	once	TRBV15	TGTGCCACCAGCAGAGATAAGGCAGGCGAGCAGTACTTC	CATSRDKAGEQYF
NA	TRBJ2-3	NA	TRBV5-4	TGTGCCAGCAGCGCCACACGGAGGAGCACAGATACGCAGTATTTT	CASSATRRSTDTQYF
NA	TRBJ2-7	NA	TRBV6-5	TGTGCCAGCAGTTACGCCAGGGGAAGTTACGAGCAGTACTTC	CASSYARGSYEQYF
TRBD1	TRBJ2-7	NA	TRBV29-1	TGCAGCGTGGGGGGACAGGGGTACGAGCAGTACTTC	CSVGGQGYEQYF
TRBD2	TRBJ2-6	NA	TRBV18	TGTGCCAGCTCACCACGGGCGGGAGGGCACAACGTCCTGACTTTC	CASSPRAGGHNVLTF
NA	TRBJ2-1	few	TRBV5-4	TGTGCCAGCAGCTCGACCGCGAGTGACAATGAGCAGTTCTTC	CASSSTASDNEQFF
NA	TRBJ1-1	NA	TRBV27	TGTGCCAGCAGTTTATATTCGAGGAGAACGATACTGAACACTGAAGCTTTCTTT	CASSLYSRRTILNTEAFF
TRBD2	TRBJ2-1	NA	TRBV5-1	TGCGCCAGAAGGAGGACTAGCGGGGCCCCTGAATCTGATGAGCAGTTCTTC	CARRRTSGAPESDEQFF
NA	TRBJ2-7	NA	TRBV21-1	TGTGCCAGCAGCAAAATGGGGGACAGATCCTACGAGCAGTACTTC	CASSKMGDRSYEQYF
NA	TRBJ1-1	NA	TRBV29-1	TGCAGCGTTTTAGGGGTTACGGGGAACACTGAAGCTTTCTTT	CSVLGVTGNTEAFF
NA	TRBJ2-1	NA	TRBV5-1	TGCGCCAGCTCAGATAACTACAATGAGCAGTTCTTC	CASSDNYNEQFF
TRBD1	TRBJ1-3	NA	TRBV6-6	TGTGCCAGCAGTTCCGACGGACAGGTTGCTGGAAACACCATATATTTT	CASSSDGQVAGNTIYF
TRBD1	TRBJ1-2	once	TRBV7-2	TGTGCCAGCAGCTTAAGGGCAGGGGGAGACGGTGGCTACACCTTC	CASSLRAGGDGGYTF
TRBD2	TRBJ2-3	NA	TRBV2	TGTGCCAGCAGCTTTGGGAGCGGGAGTACAGATACGCAGTATTTT	CASSFGSGSTDTQYF
TRBD1	TRBJ2-5	NA	TRBV27	TGTGCCAGCAGTCCCTGGGACAGGGAAGAGACCCAGTACTTC	CASSPWDREETQYF
NA	TRBJ2-5	once	TRBV2	TGTGCCAGCAGTGAACTAGGGGCCCAGTACTTC	CASSELGAQYF
NA	TRBJ2-2	NA	TRBV7-7	TGTGCTAGCAGCTTGTCAGTTGCAGGTTCCGGGGAGCTGTTTTTT	CASSLSVAGSGELFF
TRBD1	TRBJ2-5	NA	TRBV18	TGTGCCAGCTCACCACCGGTAATGGGACAGCTCCAAGAGACCCAGTACTTC	CASSPPVMGQLQETQYF
TRBD1	TRBJ1-1	NA	TRBV5-1	TGCGCCAGCAGCACCCGACAGGGACCCCACACTGAAGCTTTCTTT	CASSTRQGPHTEAFF
NA	TRBJ2-6	NA	TRBV19	TGTGCCAGTATTGGGGGCTCCTCTGGGGCCAACGTCCTGACTTTC	CASIGGSSGANVLTF
TRBD2	TRBJ2-7	NA	TRBV11-2	TGTGCCAGCAGCTTCCTCCGGGGTAGCGGGAGAGGCGAGCAGTACTTC	CASSFLRGSGRGEQYF
NA	TRBJ2-5	NA	TRBV9	TGTGCCAGGGTACAGGGAGGAGAGACCCAGTACTTC	CARVQGGETQYF
NA	TRBJ1-1	NA	TRBV18	TGTGCCAGCTCACCCGTCCGTTTCTCGAACACTGAAGCTTTCTTT	CASSPVRFSNTEAFF
NA	TRBJ2-5	NA	TRBV11-2	TGTGCCAGCAGCTTTTTCTCGGGGAGCCGGGGGGAGACCCAGTACTTC	CASSFFSGSRGETQYF
NA	TRBJ1-3	NA	TRBV28	TGTGCCAGCAGTTTCCCTCTCTACTCTGGAAACACCATATATTTT	CASSFPLYSGNTIYF
NA	TRBJ1-4	NA	TRBV9	TGTGCCAGCAGCGTAGGGTTAGAGATTAATGAAAAACTGTTTTTT	CASSVGLEINEKLFF
TRBD1	TRBJ2-4	few	TRBV27	TGTGCCAGCAGTGGAGGCCGGGACAGGGGGGCCAAAAACATTCAGTACTTC	CASSGGRDRGAKNIQYF
NA	TRBJ2-7	NA	TRBV14	TGTGCCAGCAGCCAAACGGTGGGGAATCTAAACGAGCAGTACTTC	CASSQTVGNLNEQYF
TRBD2	TRBJ2-7	NA	TRBV19	TGTGCCAGTAGGGTCAGCGGGAGGGGCCCCTACGAGCAGTACTTC	CASRVSGRGPYEQYF
NA	TRBJ1-1	NA	TRBV30	TGTGCCTGGAGTTACAGGAAGAACACTGAAGCTTTCTTT	CAWSYRKNTEAFF
NA	TRBJ1-6	NA	TRBV7-9	TGTGCCAGCAGCTTAGACGGGAATTCACCCCTCCACTTT	CASSLDGNSPLHF
TRBD1	TRBJ1-4	NA	TRBV7-2	TGTGCCAGCAGCCCTGCAGGGGGCCTTAATGAAAAACTGTTTTTT	CASSPAGGLNEKLFF
NA	TRBJ2-6	NA	TRBV29-1	TGCAGCGTTGCACCCTCTGGGGCCAACGTCCTGACTTTC	CSVAPSGANVLTF
NA	TRBJ2-1	NA	TRBV11-2	TGTGCCAGCAGCCGCCGCTGGTGGGAGACCGATGAGCAGTTCTTC	CASSRRWWETDEQFF
NA	TRBJ1-2	few	TRBV27	TGTGCCAGCAGTTTTGGCAGAGCTAACTATGGCTACACCTTC	CASSFGRANYGYTF
NA	TRBJ1-3	NA	TRBV6-5	TGTGCCAGCAGTTACTCGGGGGAGTCTGGAAACACCATATATTTT	CASSYSGESGNTIYF
NA	TRBJ2-5	NA	TRBV6-1	TGTGCCAGCAGTGAAGCGACACGAGGGACCCAGTACTTC	CASSEATRGTQYF
NA	TRBJ2-7	NA	TRBV7-2	TGTGCCAGCAGCCTTGAGGGAGGCAGGGGGGACTACGAGCAGTACTTC	CASSLEGGRGDYEQYF
NA	TRBJ2-1	NA	TRBV5-4	TGTGCCTCTCGGCAGCACAATGAGCAGTTCTTC	CASRQHNEQFF
NA	TRBJ1-1	NA	TRBV28	TGTGCCAGCAGACAAATGAGGACCACTATGAACACTGAAGCTTTCTTT	CASRQMRTTMNTEAFF
NA	TRBJ1-5	NA	TRBV7-2	TGTGCCAGCAGCCAGAATCGGGGGGCTGGGGGTTTCCAGCCCCAGCATTTT	CASSQNRGAGGFQPQHF
TRBD2	TRBJ2-3	NA	TRBV5-4	TGTGCCAGCAGCTGGAGCGGGGTTAGCACAGATACGCAGTATTTT	CASSWSGVSTDTQYF
NA	TRBJ1-1	NA	TRBV10-3	TGTGCCATCACGGGGACAAGTGACGCTGAAGCTTTCTTT	CAITGTSDAEAFF
NA	TRBJ1-1	NA	TRBV29-1	TGCAGCGTTGGGGGACCGGCAGCTGAAGCTTTCTTT	CSVGGPAAEAFF
TRBD2	TRBJ2-2	NA	TRBV7-2	TGTGCCAGCAGCTTAAACCACGGGGGGACCGGGGAGCTGTTTTTT	CASSLNHGGTGELFF
NA	TRBJ1-5	few	TRBV30	TGTGCCTGGAGTGTATTTTCTGATCAGCCCCAGCATTTT	CAWSVFSDQPQHF
NA	TRBJ2-2	NA	TRBV28	TGTGCCAGCAGTCCCTCTAGGGTGGCCGGGGAGCTGTTTTTT	CASSPSRVAGELFF
NA	TRBJ2-1	few	TRBV9	TGTGCCAGCACCACCACCGGGACTCCCTACAATGAGCAGTTCTTC	CASTTTGTPYNEQFF
NA	TRBJ2-5	NA	TRBV18	TGTGCCAGCTCACGGTTCGGGACGCAGGAGACCCAGTACTTC	CASSRFGTQETQYF
NA	TRBJ1-1	NA	TRBV27	TGTGCCAGCAGTAACCGGGACGGACCCTTTGAGAACACTGAAGCTTTCTTT	CASSNRDGPFENTEAFF
TRBD1	TRBJ1-1	few	TRBV28	TGTGCCACGGACTGGGACAGAGGTTACACTGAAGCTTTCTTT	CATDWDRGYTEAFF
TRBD1	TRBJ2-7	NA	TRBV6-6	TGTGCCAGCAGCAGGGACAGGGCGACCTACGAGCAGTACTTC	CASSRDRATYEQYF